The source of this T cell receptor beta chain is a study of type 1 and type 2 diabetes patients. Germline loops: CDR1 KGHDR, CDR2 SFDVKD. Trimming at V came to 5 bases and at J to 1 base, leaving 7 bases not matched to a gene. The CDR3 consists of 16 residues. Amplification started from genomic DNA. Multiplex PCR with 30 forward and 13 reverse primers amplified the TCR beta CDR3. TCRdb used MiXCR to reprocess the multiplex PCR reads, holding one entry per CDR3 protein. The profile shows some 250,000 distinct CDR3 sequences, roughly 50% of them singletons. V usage is TRBV24-1 and J usage is TRBJ2-1; TRBD1 matches 7 bases. The sample consisted of peripheral blood mononuclear cells (PBMCs). The source of this sequence is a man aged 18 to 35 with type 2 diabetes. The DNA for the CDR3 is TGTGCCACCAGTGGCGACAGGGCCCATTCCTACAATGAGCAGTTCTTC. This sequence encodes CATSGDRAHSYNEQFF.